Shown below are 17 T cell receptor beta chains from a single sample sequenced in a study of blood T cell repertoires in COVID-19. The data were produced by immunoSEQ multiplex PCR, yet TCRdb's version contains in-frame clones alone and is incomplete. Here the sample spans roughly 60,000 clones, 65% to 90% being singletons. The sample was peripheral blood. The receptors were sampled from a man in his forties with acute or convalescent COVID-19.

This clone was observed once. The rearrangement joins TRBV9 to TRBJ2-7; D is perhaps TRBD2 (5 bases). The CDR3 extends over 16 amino acids. Trimming cost V 4 bases and J 2 bases, with 19 bases left between them. CDR1 and CDR2 from the germline V gene are SGDLS and YYNGEE. CDR3 region: CASSPYDGLQTYEQYF. The CDR3 DNA is TGTGCCAGCAGCCCTTATGACGGACTTCAAACCTACGAGCAGTACTTC.

The chain has TRBV6-6 and TRBJ1-1; D perhaps matches TRBD1 (6 bases). Germline V CDR1 and CDR2: MNHNY, SVGAGI (reference sequence). The V and J ends lost 2 bases and 5 bases respectively, with 15 bases between them. The CDR3 sequence is 15 residues long. The CDR3 DNA reads TGTGCCAGCAGTTACCAACAGGGCAGTAGGACTGAAGCTTTCTTT. Its protein product is CASSYQQGSRTEAFF.

The count of this clone is one. This chain links TRBV10-3 with TRBJ2-2; the D gene is possibly TRBD2 (5 bases). This CDR3 contains 14 residues. Trimming took 3 bases from V and 5 from J, leaving 10 bases between them. CDR1 ENHRY and CDR2 SYGVKD come from the germline V gene. This CDR3 is CAISDRERTGELFF. The CDR3 DNA reads as TGTGCCATCAGTGACCGGGAAAGAACCGGGGAGCTGTTTTTT.

The chain joins TRBV6-6 to TRBJ1-5, with D uncertain. The CDR3 totals 16 residues. The V and J ends lost 0 bases and 4 bases respectively, with 13 bases between them. CDR1 and CDR2 (germline): MNHNY, SVGAGI (reference sequence). CDR3 in amino acids: CASSYSMGASNQPQHF. The CDR3 DNA reads TGTGCCAGCAGTTACTCGATGGGAGCTTCGAATCAGCCCCAGCATTTT.

The rearrangement joins TRBV7-2 to TRBJ2-3; tentative D call: TRBD2 (5 bases). Germline V gives CDR1 SGHTA, CDR2 FQGNSA. The CDR3 covers 15 residues. V was pared by 2 bases and J by 1 base, with 10 bases between. DNA of the CDR3: TGTGCCAGCAGCTTAAAGCGGACCCGCACAGATACGCAGTATTTT. Its translation: CASSLKRTRTDTQYF.

The V call is TRBV5-1, the J call TRBJ2-2; D not certain. From germline, CDR1 is SGHRS and CDR2 YFSETQ. V gave up 0 bases and J gave up 3 bases, with 6 bases separating them. The CDR3 covers 14 residues. CDR3 residues: CASSLVVDTGELFF. CDR3 coding DNA: TGCGCCAGCAGCTTGGTAGTGGACACCGGGGAGCTGTTTTTT.

The rearrangement uses TRBV4-1 and TRBJ1-2; TRBD1 matches 10 bases. After removal of 3 bases from V and 1 base from J, the junction contained 5 bases not matched to a gene. CDR3 size: 16 residues. Germline V CDR1 and CDR2: MGHRA, YSYEKL. The CDR3 DNA is TGCGCCAGCAGCCACCAGGGACAGGGGCTTAACTATGGCTACACCTTC. Translated: CASSHQGQGLNYGYTF.

The CDR3 here is CATGRGNTEAFF. The CDR3, as DNA: TGTGCCACCGGACGGGGGAACACTGAAGCTTTCTTT. This chain joins TRBV6-5 and TRBJ1-1; D unclear. The CDR3 extends over 12 amino acids. Trimming removed 10 bases from V and 1 base from J, with 10 bases in between. Looked up from germline, CDR1 is MNHEY and CDR2 is SVGAGI.

The V and J genes are TRBV14 and TRBJ1-1, with 7 bases aligning to TRBD1. The junction had 4 bases not matched to a gene; V was cut back by 2 bases and J by 7 bases. This CDR3 region has 13 residues. Germline V gene lookup returns CDR1 SGHDN and CDR2 FVKESK. CDR3 residues: CASSQSRGSEAFF. For the CDR3, the DNA is TGTGCCAGCAGCCAATCCAGGGGGAGTGAAGCTTTCTTT.

This clone has more than one count but fewer than ten. The rearrangement uses TRBV28 and TRBJ2-1; 7 bases are a match to TRBD1. CDR1 is MDHEN and CDR2 is SYDVKM in the germline V gene. The CDR3 extends over 14 amino acids. J gave up 3 bases and V 3 bases, and 2 bases lay outside the gene matches. CDR3 in DNA: TGTGCCAGCAGTTTCCCAGGGGGCTACAATGAGCAGTTCTTC. This gives the protein CASSFPGGYNEQFF.

DNA for the CDR3: TGTGCCAGCAGCGGCGAATGGGGGCGATCGAACACTGAAGCTTTCTTT. Translated: CASSGEWGRSNTEAFF. V and J are TRBV7-2 and TRBJ1-1; TRBD1 might be the D (6 bases). The CDR3 is made up of 16 amino acids. Germline CDR1 and CDR2: SGHTA and FQGNSA. Between the trimmed V and J ends, which lost 5 bases and 1 base, there was a span of 17 bases.

This clone was counted once. The genes are TRBV24-1 and TRBJ2-2; D uncertain. Between the trimmed V and J ends, which lost 1 base and 4 bases, there was a span of 15 bases. The CDR3 loop spans 17 amino acids. CDR1 KGHDR and CDR2 SFDVKD come from the germline V gene. CDR3 sequence reads: CATSDFRQTRGTGELFF. The DNA for the CDR3 is TGTGCCACCAGTGATTTTCGGCAGACGCGAGGCACCGGGGAGCTGTTTTTT.

The chain recombines TRBV5-6 with TRBJ1-2; D gene ambiguous. Trimming left V 5 bases short and J 7 bases short, with 15 bases between. The CDR3 has 13 residues. From germline, CDR1 is SGHDT and CDR2 YYEEEE. CDR3 nucleotide sequence: TGTGCCAGCAGTCCCGGCCCTCAGGTTGGCTACACCTTC. Translation: CASSPGPQVGYTF.

In this sample, this clone turned up once. The chain uses TRBV30 and TRBJ1-2, with D tentatively TRBD1 (6 bases). The ends were cut back, 4 bases at V and 0 bases at J, with 15 bases in the middle. The CDR3 is 15 amino acids. Looked up from germline, CDR1 is GTSNPN and CDR2 is SVGIG (reference sequence). In DNA, the CDR3 is TGTGCCTGGATAGAGAGGGGGAATGCTAACTATGGCTACACCTTC. Its protein product is CAWIERGNANYGYTF. The variable domain in full, completed from reference TRBV30 and TRBJ1-2, reads SQTIHQWPATLVQPVGSPLSLECTVEGTSNPNLYWYRQAAGRGLQLLFYSVGIGQISSEVPQNLSASRPQDRQFILSSKKLLLSDSGFYLCAWIERGNANYGYTFGSGTRLTVV.

This clone appeared once. This sequence joins TRBV9 and TRBJ2-2; D unclear. The V gene's germline CDR1 is SGDLS and CDR2 YYNGEE. This CDR3 has 12 amino acids. Trimming took 8 bases from V and 4 from J, leaving 9 bases between them. CDR3 bases: TGTGCCAGTGGCTTCACCACCGGGGAGCTGTTTTTT. As protein: CASGFTTGELFF. Filled out from reference TRBV9 and TRBJ2-2, the complete variable domain reads DSGVTQTPKHLITATGQRVTLRCSPRSGDLSVYWYQQSLDQGLQFLIQYYNGEERAKGNILERFSAQQFPDLHSELNLSSLELGDSALYFCASGFTTGELFFGEGSRLTVL.

The chain joins TRBV2 to TRBJ1-4, with D perhaps matching TRBD1 (6 bases). Trimming took off 7 bases at V and 0 bases at J, with 12 bases between the two ends. The CDR3 contains 15 residues. Per germline, CDR1 SNHLY and CDR2 FYNNEI. This chain's CDR3 is CASTSEGATNEKLFF. The DNA of the CDR3 is TGTGCCAGCACAAGTGAGGGGGCAACTAATGAAAAACTGTTTTTT.

V usage is TRBV4-1 and J usage is TRBJ2-1, with TRBD2 matching over 11 bases. The germline gives CDR1 MGHRA, CDR2 YSYEKL. With V trimmed by 2 bases and J by 6 bases, 6 bases remained unmatched. CDR3 length equals 16 residues. CDR3 sequence: CASSQFGTSGSNEQFF. For the CDR3, the DNA is TGCGCCAGCAGCCAATTTGGGACTAGCGGTTCCAATGAGCAGTTCTTC.